This T cell receptor beta chain was sequenced during a study of cytomegalovirus exposure and HLA in healthy donors. Study-wide results and limits: In vitro testing confirmed a few CMV-associated chains as specific for CMV antigens.

Germline CDR1 SGHDT, CDR2 YYEEEE. Trimming cost V 0 bases and J 3 bases; bases outside gene matches: 5. The CDR3 is made up of 17 amino acids. Primers for the PCR totalled 60 Vbeta and 13 Jbeta. Method: immunoSEQ multiplex PCR; TCRdb's copy keeps in-frame clones and lacks some. The repertoire holds some 140,000 clones, with approximately 80% as singletons. To note about this clone: Its matching antigen is unknown.

This sequence was found in a woman aged 40 to 55 in good health and CMV-seropositive. This chain connects TRBV5-6 to TRBJ2-1; the match to TRBD2 covers 11 bases. The sequenced sample consisted of PBMCs. The CDR3 here is CASSLGGLAGHYNEQFF. The CDR3 DNA is TGTGCCAGCAGCTTGGGAGGACTAGCGGGTCACTACAATGAGCAGTTCTTC.